One and the same sample provided the 31 T cell receptor beta chains below, sequenced in a study of blood T cell repertoires in COVID-19. TCRdb's table, derived via immunoSEQ multiplex PCR, lists solely in-frame clones and lacks some. The sample lists around 300,000 clones, roughly 90% occurring once. Sequencing was performed on PBMCs or T cells enriched from blood (not recorded which). The receptors were sampled from a woman younger than 45 who had recovered from COVID-19.

CDR3 nucleotides: TGTGCCAGCAGTCTACTTCTTCCGGGGAGCACGAGATATAGCAATCAGCCCCAGCATTTT. Translated, it gives CASSLLLPGSTRYSNQPQHF. The rearrangement uses TRBV28 and TRBJ1-5, with unresolved D. The V gene's germline CDR1 is MDHEN and CDR2 SYDVKM. The CDR3 sequence is 20 residues long. Trimming stripped 5 bases from V and 0 bases from J, with 26 bases between. Full variable domain (rest looked up from reference TRBV28 and TRBJ1-5): DVKVTQSSRYLVKRTGEKVFLECVQDMDHENMFWYRQDPGLGLRLIYFSYDVKMKEKGDIPEGYSVSREKKERFSLILESASTNQTSMYLCASSLLLPGSTRYSNQPQHFGDGTRLSIL.

This clone occurred once. The chain combines TRBV14 with TRBJ2-1; 9 bases are shared with TRBD1. V shed 0 bases, J shed 6 bases, and the junction held 3 bases outside the gene matches. Germline V gene data show CDR1 as SGHDN and CDR2 as FVKESK. The CDR3 length is 15 residues. CDR3 sequence reads: CASSQEDRGLNEQFF. CDR3 sequence (DNA): TGTGCCAGCAGCCAAGAGGACAGGGGCCTCAATGAGCAGTTCTTC.

J is TRBJ2-3 and V is TRBV19, with TRBD1 as a possible D gene (5 bases). Trimming stripped 0 bases from V and 2 bases from J, with 9 bases between. CDR1 and CDR2 from the germline V gene are LNHDA and SQIVND (reference sequence). This CDR3 region has 15 residues. CDR3 DNA: TGTGCCAGTAGTATAGAGGCAGGGTACACAGATACGCAGTATTTT. Translating gives CASSIEAGYTDTQYF.

Regarding this clone: The same CDR3 can be traced to other DNA sequences in this sample. The chain combines TRBV19 with TRBJ2-7, with 13 nucleotides matching TRBD2. Germline trimming cut 5 bases from V and 2 bases from J; bases unmatched to any gene: 3. This CDR3 has 15 residues. CDR1 and CDR2 (germline): LNHDA, SQIVND (reference sequence). CDR3 in DNA: TGTGCCAGTAGTCCGGGACTAGCGGGAACCTACGAGCAGTACTTC. Translated, it gives CASSPGLAGTYEQYF.

The chain carries TRBV4-2 and TRBJ2-1, with TRBD2 identical over 8 bases. The CDR3 extends over 17 amino acids. The V and J ends lost 3 bases and 7 bases, in that order; junction bases with no gene match: 14. CDR1 is LGHNA and CDR2 is YNFKEQ in the germline V gene. Written as DNA, the CDR3 is TGTGCCAGCAGCCAGACCCCCGGGACTAGTGTCGGGAATGAGCAGTTCTTC. This encodes CASSQTPGTSVGNEQFF.

This chain connects TRBV19 to TRBJ2-2; tentatively, D is TRBD2 (6 bases). CDR1 is LNHDA, CDR2 SQIVND, per germline (reference sequence). V lost 2 bases, J lost 6 bases, and 19 bases lay in between. This CDR3 has 17 amino acids. The CDR3 DNA is TGTGCCAGTAGTATACGGGGCGGGACTTCCTCCTCCGGGGAGCTGTTTTTT. This encodes CASSIRGGTSSSGELFF.

This clone was seen a handful of times. The CDR3 DNA reads TGTGCCAGTAGTACCATGACAGGGTTGAGTCAGCCCCAGCATTTT. Amino acid sequence: CASSTMTGLSQPQHF. The gene calls are TRBV19 and TRBJ1-5, with 7 positions matching TRBD1. The CDR3 extends over 15 amino acids. The V and J ends lost 4 bases and 6 bases, in that order; junction bases with no gene match: 9. Germline values: CDR1 LNHDA, CDR2 SQIVND (reference sequence).

This clone was seen only once. The rearrangement joins TRBV2 to TRBJ2-4; TRBD1 might be the D (6 bases). Trimming removed 7 bases at V and 15 bases at J, with 34 bases between. Germline assignment: CDR1 SNHLY and CDR2 FYNNEI. The CDR3 length is 17 residues. This CDR3 is CASNPNSLGGVGGSGYF. DNA of the CDR3: TGTGCCAGCAATCCAAATTCCCTAGGGGGTGTTGGGGGTTCCGGGTACTTC.

The chain uses TRBV5-1 and TRBJ2-3; D remains ambiguous. V lost 1 base to trimming and J lost 2 bases, with 11 bases between them. The CDR3 consists of 15 residues. The germline CDR1 and CDR2 sequences are SGHRS and YFSETQ. Here the CDR3 DNA reads TGCGCCAGCAGCTTGCTAAGTAGCTACACAGATACGCAGTATTTT. It specifies CASSLLSSYTDTQYF.

In its sample, this clone was seen many times. The chain joins TRBV6-2 or TRBV6-3 to TRBJ2-7; 8 bases align to TRBD1. CDR1 is MNHEY, CDR2 SVGEGT, per germline. The CDR3 totals 14 residues. The V gene end was trimmed by 5 bases and the J gene end by 3 bases; junction bases not matched to a gene: 6. DNA of the CDR3: TGTGCCAGCAGTGCGGGACAGGAGATCTACGAGCAGTACTTC. It translates to CASSAGQEIYEQYF.

The V gene is TRBV7-9, the J gene TRBJ1-4; D remains unclear. Trimming stripped 5 bases from V and 5 bases from J, with 9 bases between. CDR1 is SEHNR and CDR2 is FQNEAQ in the germline V gene (reference sequence). CDR3 length: 13 residues. The CDR3 DNA reads TGTGCCAGCAGCCAACAACAGAATGAAAAACTGTTTTTT. It encodes CASSQQQNEKLFF.

The V and J genes are TRBV27 and TRBJ2-7; 16 bases agree with TRBD2. Germline values: CDR1 MNHEY, CDR2 SMNVEV (reference sequence). V was clipped by 3 bases and J by 4 bases; unmatched bases: 6. This CDR3 comprises 17 residues. CDR3 sequence: CASSFGTSGRGRYEQYF. In DNA, the CDR3 is TGTGCCAGCAGTTTTGGGACTAGCGGGAGGGGAAGGTACGAGCAGTACTTC.

This chain links TRBV7-9 with TRBJ1-5; D gene unclear. With 3 bases removed from V and 9 bases from J, the gap between germline ends came to 18 bases. There are 15 residues in the CDR3. The V gene's germline CDR1 is SEHNR and CDR2 FQNEAQ (reference sequence). CDR3 region: CASSFPRTVSRPQHF. CDR3 DNA sequence: TGTGCCAGCAGCTTTCCTCGTACAGTTAGTCGGCCCCAGCATTTT.

The V gene is TRBV19, the J gene TRBJ1-2, with 7 positions matching TRBD1. The CDR3 sequence is 14 residues long. The V and J ends lost 6 bases and 4 bases, in that order; junction bases with no gene match: 8. The V gene's germline CDR1 is LNHDA and CDR2 SQIVND (reference sequence). The CDR3 DNA follows: TGTGCCAGTAGAGACAGGGCTTCAGTCTATGGCTACACCTTC. It is translated as CASRDRASVYGYTF.

V gene TRBV18 combines with J gene TRBJ2-7; TRBD1 aligns across 7 bases. Germline V CDR1 and CDR2: KGHSH, LQKENI. This CDR3 has 14 amino acids. V lost 3 bases and J lost 2; bases outside the gene matches: 4. CDR3 in amino acids: CASSPTGQTYEQYF. The CDR3 DNA is TGTGCCAGCTCACCGACGGGACAGACCTACGAGCAGTACTTC.

This clone was seen more than once but under ten times. This rearrangement joins TRBV12-5 to TRBJ1-1; a weak D match, TRBD1 (6 bases). V lost 5 bases to trimming and J lost 1 base, with 14 bases between them. Germline-derived CDR1 and CDR2 are LGHNT and FRNRAP. The length of the CDR3 is 15 residues. The chain's CDR3 is CASGPQGQGNTEAFF. The CDR3 DNA sequence: TGTGCTAGTGGTCCCCAGGGGCAGGGGAACACTGAAGCTTTCTTT.

V gene TRBV3-1 (or the pseudogene TRBV3-2) combines with J gene TRBJ1-2, with 7 bases fitting TRBD1. The V segment lost 1 base and the J segment 6 bases; nucleotides outside the gene matches: 5. CDR3 length equals 14 residues. CDR1 LGHDT and CDR2 YNNKEL come from the germline V gene (reference sequence). The CDR3 loop reads CASSQGKGGDGYTF. The CDR3 DNA sequence: TGTGCCAGCAGCCAAGGTAAAGGGGGCGATGGCTACACCTTC.

The genes are TRBV5-4 and TRBJ1-5, with unresolved D. Trimming cost V 2 bases and J 6 bases, with 15 bases left between them. CDR3 length: 15 residues. From germline, CDR1 is SGHNT and CDR2 YYREEE (reference sequence). Written as DNA, the CDR3 is TGTGCCAGCAGCTTCCCCAACATGACAATTCAGCCCCAGCATTTT. Protein: CASSFPNMTIQPQHF.

This chain connects TRBV2 to TRBJ2-2; TRBD1 matches 7 bases. CDR3 size: 16 residues. V lost 5 bases and J lost 1; bases outside the gene matches: 7. Germline CDR1 SNHLY, CDR2 FYNNEI. This CDR3 is CASSLQGTGNTGELFF. The CDR3, as DNA: TGTGCCAGCAGTCTACAGGGGACCGGGAACACCGGGGAGCTGTTTTTT.

V usage is TRBV7-2 and J usage is TRBJ1-4, with no clear D. CDR1 and CDR2 (germline): SGHTA, FQGNSA. The CDR3 loop spans 13 amino acids. V lost 5 bases and J 5 bases, leaving 9 bases between the germline ends. CDR3 sequence (DNA): TGTGCCAGCAGCCTAACAGACAATGAAAAACTGTTTTTT. Encoded protein: CASSLTDNEKLFF.

This clone has just a few counts. The rearrangement links TRBV18 to TRBJ1-4; maybe TRBD1 (5 bases). The CDR3 runs 15 residues. Germline CDR1 and CDR2: KGHSH and LQKENI. V lost 2 bases, J lost 7 bases, and 14 bases lay in between. CDR3 sequence: CASSPNGTLGEKLFF. For the CDR3, the DNA is TGTGCCAGCTCACCAAACGGGACTCTGGGTGAAAAACTGTTTTTT.

This clone was seen a handful of times. Here the CDR3 DNA reads TGCGCCAGCAGTGAGTCCCCTGTGGGAGATGAGCAGTTCTTC. Translated, it gives CASSESPVGDEQFF. The chain has TRBV10-1 and TRBJ2-1; D might be TRBD2 (5 bases). The CDR3 runs to 14 residues. The germline V and J ends were trimmed by 0 bases and 8 bases, with 11 bases remaining between them. CDR1 and CDR2 (germline): WNHNN, SYGVQD (reference sequence).

V is TRBV6-1 and J is TRBJ2-1; D unresolved. The germline gives CDR1 MNHNS, CDR2 SASEGT. The CDR3 runs to 16 residues. V was shortened by 1 base and J by 4 bases, with 14 bases between the two germline ends. CDR3 sequence (DNA): TGTGCCAGCAGTGAAGGGTCACTCTCGGGTTACAATGAGCAGTTCTTC. Its protein is CASSEGSLSGYNEQFF.

The gene calls are TRBV18 and TRBJ2-3; 11 nucleotides match TRBD2. The CDR3 sequence is 15 residues long. The germline CDR1 and CDR2 sequences are KGHSH and LQKENI. Germline trimming cut 6 bases from V and 0 bases from J; bases unmatched to any gene: 2. Here the CDR3 reads CASSRTSGSTDTQYF. The CDR3 bases are TGTGCCAGCTCTAGGACTAGCGGGAGCACAGATACGCAGTATTTT.

The V gene is TRBV29-1, the J gene TRBJ2-5; D is uncertain. There are 13 residues in the CDR3. V dropped 3 bases and J dropped 1 base, with 9 bases sitting between them. Per the germline V gene, CDR1 is SQVTM and CDR2 is ANQGSEA. The CDR3 DNA follows: TGCAGCGTTGAGGTGGCCTTCCAAGAGACCCAGTACTTC. It codes for CSVEVAFQETQYF.

V gene TRBV4-2 combines with J gene TRBJ2-7; 8 bases fit TRBD2. V was pared by 0 bases and J by 1 base, with 5 bases of the junction left unmatched. This CDR3 comprises 16 residues. The germline V gene has CDR1 LGHNA and CDR2 YNFKEQ. CDR3 residues: CASSQDISGGSYEQYF. The CDR3 nucleotides are TGTGCCAGCAGCCAAGATATAAGCGGGGGTTCCTACGAGCAGTACTTC.

V usage is TRBV5-1 and J usage is TRBJ2-5; 8 nucleotides match TRBD2. This CDR3 contains 16 residues. The trim removed 4 bases at V and 4 bases at J, leaving 12 bases unmatched. In germline, CDR1 is SGHRS, CDR2 YFSETQ. CDR3 coding DNA: TGCGCCAGCAGCCCCTGGGTAGCGGGATTGTCAGAGACCCAGTACTTC. Translated: CASSPWVAGLSETQYF.

V usage is TRBV5-1 and J usage is TRBJ1-3; no clear D. This CDR3 comprises 15 residues. V gave up 3 bases and J gave up 0 bases, with 10 bases separating them. Germline V gene lookup returns CDR1 SGHRS and CDR2 YFSETQ. The CDR3 loop reads CASSSFGVSGNTIYF. The CDR3 nucleotides read TGCGCCAGCAGCTCCTTCGGAGTCTCTGGAAACACCATATATTTT.

The chain combines TRBV7-2 with TRBJ2-1; the D gene is possibly TRBD2 (6 bases). The ends were cut back, 5 bases at V and 4 bases at J, with 15 bases in the middle. This CDR3 is 15 amino acids long. Germline values: CDR1 SGHTA, CDR2 FQGNSA. CDR3 in amino acids: CASSRNPGTYNEQFF. DNA for the CDR3: TGTGCCAGCAGCCGGAACCCCGGGACTTACAATGAGCAGTTCTTC.

This clone has a single count. CDR3 in amino acids: CASGSLGGSLSGNTIYF. The DNA for the CDR3 is TGTGCCAGCGGATCTTTGGGGGGAAGTCTCTCTGGAAACACCATATATTTT. The chain combines TRBV28 with TRBJ1-3; possibly TRBD1 for D (5 bases). The germline V and J ends were trimmed by 8 bases and 0 bases, with 20 bases remaining between them. Germline-derived CDR1 and CDR2 are MDHEN and SYDVKM. The CDR3 runs 17 residues.

The chain couples TRBV7-9 to TRBJ2-7; D gene ambiguous. The CDR3 length is 11 residues. V was shortened by 5 bases and J by 3 bases, with 5 bases between the two germline ends. Germline V gene sequence: CDR1 SEHNR, CDR2 FQNEAQ (reference sequence). The DNA for the CDR3 is TGTGCCAGCAGCCCAGGCTACGAGCAGTACTTC. Amino acids: CASSPGYEQYF.